These 26 T cell receptor beta chains share one sample of origin, sequenced in a study of blood T cell repertoires in COVID-19. Data came from immunoSEQ multiplex PCR; TCRdb stores just in-frame clones and leaves some out. The data show about 69,000 clones, 80% to 90% seen once. The sequenced sample was peripheral blood. Every receptor here comes from a woman in her forties or fifties with active COVID-19.

This chain joins TRBV7-6 and TRBJ1-1, with D uncertain. The CDR3 loop spans 15 amino acids. Trimming took 4 bases from V and 6 from J, leaving 18 bases between them. The germline gives CDR1 SGHVS, CDR2 FNYEAQ. The CDR3 protein is CASSSRDDIGPEAFF. The CDR3 DNA reads as TGTGCCAGCAGCTCCAGAGACGACATCGGCCCTGAAGCTTTCTTT.

This chain connects TRBV5-4 to TRBJ1-4; 10 positions agree with TRBD1. From germline, CDR1 is SGHNT and CDR2 YYREEE (reference sequence). Unmatched junction bases numbered 15, after V lost 4 bases and J lost 6 bases. CDR3 size: 18 residues. CDR3: CASSHNRDRGSAYEKLFF. In DNA, the CDR3 is TGTGCCAGCAGCCATAACCGGGACAGGGGATCGGCGTATGAAAAACTGTTTTTT. Based on the CDR3 plus reference TRBV5-4 and TRBJ1-4, the full variable domain is ETGVTQSPTHLIKTRGQQVTLRCSSQSGHNTVSWYQQALGQGPQFIFQYYREEENGRGNFPPRFSGLQFPNYSSELNVNALELDDSALYLCASSHNRDRGSAYEKLFFGSGTQLSVL.

The chain links TRBV14 to TRBJ1-2, with 7 bases that match TRBD1. The trim removed 7 bases at V and 2 bases at J, leaving 4 bases unmatched. The germline gives CDR1 SGHDN, CDR2 FVKESK. This CDR3 is built from 13 residues. In nucleotides, the CDR3 is TGTGCCAGCACGGGACAGATCAACTATGGCTACACCTTC. Amino acids: CASTGQINYGYTF.

The sample holds a few counts of this clone. This chain joins TRBV30 and TRBJ1-2; perhaps TRBD1 as D (6 bases). The CDR3 loop spans 14 amino acids. CDR1 is GTSNPN, CDR2 SVGIG, per germline (reference sequence). The V and J ends lost 6 bases and 4 bases respectively, with 18 bases between them. CDR3 protein: CACYSRQETYGYTF. For the CDR3, the DNA is TGTGCCTGTTACTCGAGACAGGAGACCTATGGCTACACCTTC.

V usage is TRBV14 and J usage is TRBJ2-3; 10 bases align to TRBD2. This CDR3 has 17 residues. J lost 5 bases, V lost 0 bases, and 8 bases had no gene match. The germline CDR1 and CDR2 sequences are SGHDN and FVKESK. The CDR3, as DNA: TGTGCCAGCAGCCAAGATCTCCTAGCGGGAGTGTTAGATACGCAGTATTTT. Amino acids: CASSQDLLAGVLDTQYF. Complete variable domain (other parts from reference TRBV14 and TRBJ2-3): EAGVTQFPSHSVIEKGQTVTLRCDPISGHDNLYWYRRVMGKEIKFLLHFVKESKQDESGMPNNRFLAERTGGTYSTLKVQPAELEDSGVYFCASSQDLLAGVLDTQYFGPGTRLTVL.

This rearrangement joins TRBV29-1 to TRBJ1-1, with D perhaps matching TRBD1 (6 bases). Germline-derived CDR1 and CDR2 are SQVTM and ANQGSEA. The CDR3 runs 14 residues. Trimming pared 5 bases from V and 1 base from J, leaving 14 bases between. The CDR3 region is CSVKTGTTNTEAFF. The DNA for the CDR3 is TGCAGCGTTAAAACCGGGACAACGAACACTGAAGCTTTCTTT.

This clone occurred once. Germline and junction disagree at one end, which may indicate a read error. The chain links TRBV5-1 to TRBJ1-5; D is ambiguous. Germline V gives CDR1 SGHRS, CDR2 YFSETQ. The CDR3 has 13 amino acids. Here the CDR3 reads CASSLDSSQPQHF. CDR3 nucleotide sequence: TGCGCCAGCAGCTTGGACAGCAGTCAGCCCCAGCATTTT.

The CDR3 reads CASSQDSPAGAYNEQFF. In nucleotides, the CDR3 is TGCGCCAGCAGCCAAGATTCCCCAGCGGGAGCCTACAATGAGCAGTTCTTC. The chain recombines TRBV4-1 with TRBJ2-1, with TRBD2 matching 8 bases. Germline V gene sequence: CDR1 MGHRA, CDR2 YSYEKL. The V gene end was trimmed by 0 bases and the J gene end by 2 bases; junction bases not matched to a gene: 6. CDR3 length: 17 amino acids.

The chain is built from TRBV6-1 and TRBJ2-3; no definite D call. Trimming took off 3 bases at V and 2 bases at J, with 9 bases between the two ends. CDR1 and CDR2 (germline): MNHNS, SASEGT. This CDR3 has 14 residues. The CDR3 is CASSELRDTDTQYF. The DNA for the CDR3 is TGTGCCAGCAGTGAGTTACGAGACACAGATACGCAGTATTTT.

This chain connects TRBV10-3 to TRBJ2-5; 9 positions match TRBD1. The CDR3 covers 13 residues. The germline CDR1 and CDR2 sequences are ENHRY and SYGVKD. J was trimmed by 4 bases and V by 4 bases; bases with no gene match: 1. This chain's CDR3 is CAISVGQGETQYF. CDR3 sequence (DNA): TGTGCCATCAGTGTGGGACAGGGAGAGACCCAGTACTTC.

The chain carries TRBV5-6 and TRBJ2-7, with D maybe TRBD1 (6 bases). Germline lookup yields CDR1 SGHDT and CDR2 YYEEEE. The length of the CDR3 is 13 residues. The ends were cut back, 4 bases at V and 2 bases at J, with 10 bases in the middle. CDR3 sequence (DNA): TGTGCCAGCAGCGAAGGGACAACCTACGAGCAGTACTTC. Translating it yields CASSEGTTYEQYF.

The gene calls are TRBV24-1 and TRBJ1-2, with a tentative D call TRBD1 (5 bases). The CDR3 extends over 13 amino acids. Germline V gene data show CDR1 as KGHDR and CDR2 as SFDVKD. V was pared by 5 bases and J by 4 bases, with 10 bases between. The CDR3 spells CATSVGVFYGYTF. CDR3 bases: TGTGCCACCAGTGTAGGGGTTTTCTATGGCTACACCTTC.

The chain is built from TRBV5-5 and TRBJ2-7, with D unresolved. Trimming cost V 4 bases and J 0 bases, with 20 bases left between them. Per germline, CDR1 SGHKS and CDR2 YYEKEE (reference sequence). This CDR3 region has 17 residues. CDR3 nucleotides: TGTGCCAGCAGCCTCAATTCGGGTCAGACGATCTCCTACGAGCAGTACTTC. Translating gives CASSLNSGQTISYEQYF.

V usage is TRBV5-1 and J usage is TRBJ2-7; TRBD2 agrees at 9 bases. CDR3 length: 15 residues. Trimming removed 5 bases from V and 6 bases from J; junction bases left unmatched: 12. The germline V gene has CDR1 SGHRS and CDR2 YFSETQ. As DNA, the CDR3 is TGCGCCAGCAGTAAGGTCCCGGGACTAGCTGGCGAGCAGTACTTC. Translation: CASSKVPGLAGEQYF.

V usage is TRBV5-1 and J usage is TRBJ2-7; TRBD1 matches at 8 bases. V shed 4 bases and J 5 bases; nucleotides not matched to a gene: 11. Germline CDR1 SGHRS, CDR2 YFSETQ. The CDR3 runs 15 residues. CDR3 in DNA: TGCGCCAGCAGCCGAAACGGACAGGGCATCGACGAGCAGTACTTC. Protein: CASSRNGQGIDEQYF.

J is TRBJ2-7 and V is TRBV3-1 (or the pseudogene TRBV3-2); TRBD2 aligns across 11 bases. This CDR3 spans 14 amino acids. The V gene end was trimmed by 3 bases and the J gene end by 2 bases; junction bases not matched to a gene: 0. CDR1 and CDR2 from the germline V gene are LGHDT and YNNKEL (reference sequence). The CDR3 sequence is CASSQTSGAYEQYF. The CDR3 region has the DNA TGTGCCAGCAGCCAGACTAGCGGGGCCTACGAGCAGTACTTC.

This sequence joins TRBV9 and TRBJ1-4, with TRBD1 identical over 9 bases. V lost 0 bases, J lost 3 bases, and 0 bases stayed unmatched. Germline CDR1 reads SGDLS; CDR2 reads YYNGEE. This CDR3 is built from 15 residues. Here the CDR3 DNA reads TGTGCCAGCAGCGTAGGGACAGGGGCTAATGAAAAACTGTTTTTT. It encodes CASSVGTGANEKLFF.

The chain couples TRBV6-6 to TRBJ1-4; D remains ambiguous. Trimming left V 0 bases short and J 4 bases short, with 9 bases between. Per the germline V gene, CDR1 is MNHNY and CDR2 is SVGAGI (reference sequence). The CDR3 extends over 15 amino acids. The CDR3 sequence is CASSYSTALNEKLFF. The CDR3 DNA reads as TGTGCCAGCAGTTACTCTACAGCTCTTAATGAAAAACTGTTTTTT.

This chain joins TRBV19 and TRBJ2-3; 9 bases map to TRBD2. Losses at the gene ends were 5 bases for V and 8 bases for J; bases not matched to a gene: 5. CDR1 and CDR2 from the germline V gene are LNHDA and SQIVND (reference sequence). This CDR3 is 13 amino acids long. CDR3 coding DNA: TGTGCCAGTAGTTCCCCACTAGCGGGTACGCAGTATTTT. The encoded protein is CASSSPLAGTQYF.

The V gene is TRBV7-2, the J gene TRBJ1-2; possible D gene TRBD1, 5 bases. Germline loops: CDR1 SGHTA, CDR2 FQGNSA. The CDR3 totals 17 residues. V was pared by 1 base and J by 0 bases, with 15 bases between. The CDR3 here is CASSLGDSQNTNYGYTF. Written as DNA, the CDR3 is TGTGCCAGCAGCTTAGGAGACAGCCAAAATACTAACTATGGCTACACCTTC.

The chain carries TRBV5-1 and TRBJ1-4; no clear D gene. With 2 bases removed from V and 2 bases from J, the gap between germline ends came to 7 bases. The CDR3 spans 14 residues. Germline-derived CDR1 and CDR2 are SGHRS and YFSETQ. In DNA, the CDR3 is TGCGCCAGCAGCTTATCGGGGACTAATGAAAAACTGTTTTTT. It encodes CASSLSGTNEKLFF.

V and J are TRBV19 and TRBJ1-6; D call uncertain. V lost 6 bases and J 5 bases, leaving 11 bases between the germline ends. The CDR3 totals 14 residues. The V gene's germline CDR1 is LNHDA and CDR2 SQIVND (reference sequence). The CDR3 DNA follows: TGTGCCAGTAGGAGAGAGATTGATAATTCACCCCTCCACTTT. The encoded protein is CASRREIDNSPLHF.

This chain links TRBV28 with TRBJ1-1; no firm D call. In germline, CDR1 is MDHEN, CDR2 SYDVKM. With 1 base removed from V and 0 bases from J, the gap between germline ends came to 9 bases. This CDR3 has 15 residues. CDR3 DNA sequence: TGTGCCAGCAGTTTATTAGCCAGCTTGAACACTGAAGCTTTCTTT. This sequence encodes CASSLLASLNTEAFF.

The chain couples TRBV3-1 (or the pseudogene TRBV3-2) to TRBJ2-3, with a tentative D call TRBD2 (5 bases). This CDR3 spans 16 amino acids. The V and J ends lost 4 bases and 0 bases respectively, with 14 bases between them. Per the germline V gene, CDR1 is LGHDT and CDR2 is YNNKEL (reference sequence). The CDR3 region is CASSPSGAPSTDTQYF. The CDR3 nucleotides read TGTGCCAGCAGCCCCAGCGGAGCCCCCAGCACAGATACGCAGTATTTT.

The rearrangement links TRBV21-1 to TRBJ2-7; the listed D gene, TRBD2, was not tested against the DNA. TRBV21-1 is a documented pseudogene. The CDR3 extends over 17 amino acids. The CDR3: CASSKELVSGLPYEQYF. DNA for the CDR3: TGTGCCAGCAGCAAAGAGTTGGTTAGCGGGCTCCCCTACGAGCAGTACTTC.

The rearrangement joins TRBV27 to TRBJ2-1, with 12 bases matching TRBD2. The V segment lost 6 bases and the J segment 6 bases; nucleotides outside the gene matches: 9. The CDR3 runs to 16 residues. Looked up from germline, CDR1 is MNHEY and CDR2 is SMNVEV (reference sequence). CDR3 in DNA: TGTGCCAGCAGGGATCTAGCGGGAGGGCCGGGCAATGAGCAGTTCTTC. Encoded protein: CASRDLAGGPGNEQFF.